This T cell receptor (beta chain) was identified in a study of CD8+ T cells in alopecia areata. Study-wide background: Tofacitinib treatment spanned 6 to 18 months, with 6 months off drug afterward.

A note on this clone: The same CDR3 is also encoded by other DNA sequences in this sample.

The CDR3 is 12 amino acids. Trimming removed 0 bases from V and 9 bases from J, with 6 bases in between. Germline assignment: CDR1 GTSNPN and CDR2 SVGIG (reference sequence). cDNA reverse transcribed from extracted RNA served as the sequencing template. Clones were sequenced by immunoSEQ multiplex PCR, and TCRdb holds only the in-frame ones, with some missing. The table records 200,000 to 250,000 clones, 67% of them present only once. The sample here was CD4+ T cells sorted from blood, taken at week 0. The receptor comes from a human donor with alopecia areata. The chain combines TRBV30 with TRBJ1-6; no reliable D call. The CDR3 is CAWSVPISPLHF. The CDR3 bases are TGTGCCTGGAGTGTACCGATTTCACCCCTCCACTTT.